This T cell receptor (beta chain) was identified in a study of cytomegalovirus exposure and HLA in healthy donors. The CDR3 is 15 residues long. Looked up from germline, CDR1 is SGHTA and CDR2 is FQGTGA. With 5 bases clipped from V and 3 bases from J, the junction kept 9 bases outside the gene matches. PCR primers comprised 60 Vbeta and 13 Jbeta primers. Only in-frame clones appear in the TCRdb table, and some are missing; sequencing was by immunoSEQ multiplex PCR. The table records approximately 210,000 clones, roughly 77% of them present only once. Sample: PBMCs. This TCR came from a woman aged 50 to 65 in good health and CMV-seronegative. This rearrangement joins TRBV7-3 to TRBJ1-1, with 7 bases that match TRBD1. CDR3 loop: CASSPRDSPYTEAFF. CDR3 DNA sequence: TGTGCCAGCAGCCCCCGGGACAGCCCTTACACTGAAGCTTTCTTT.